The entry below gives a single T cell receptor beta chain sequence along with its context. Germline V gives CDR1 SNHLY, CDR2 FYNNEI. The CDR3 runs to 16 residues. The V gene end was trimmed by 8 bases and the J gene end by 2 bases; junction bases not matched to a gene: 10. These data come from a study of blood T cell repertoires in COVID-19. TCRdb's copy holds only in-frame clones and misses some; the assay was immunoSEQ multiplex PCR. The table includes approximately 250,000 clones, roughly 88% detected once. The chain employs TRBV2 and TRBJ2-1; 9 nucleotides align to TRBD2. The material sequenced was PBMCs or T cells enriched from blood (not recorded which). The TCR comes from a woman between 40 and 55 years old with acute COVID-19. CDR3 loop: CASSGAGGDPYNEQFF. The CDR3 region has the DNA TGTGCCAGCTCCGGAGCGGGAGGCGACCCCTACAATGAGCAGTTCTTC.